This passage covers 21 T cell receptor beta chains from one sample sequenced in a study of blood T cell repertoires in COVID-19. TCRdb's table, derived via immunoSEQ multiplex PCR, lists solely in-frame clones and lacks some. This sample has approximately 86,000 clones, with about 80% found just once. Sequenced: peripheral blood. These receptor sequences come from a woman between 65 and 79 years old with acute or convalescent COVID-19.

In this sample, this clone turned up a few times. The V call is TRBV11-2, the J call TRBJ2-2; a possible D gene is TRBD1 (6 bases). The CDR3 totals 19 residues. V lost 1 base and J 2 bases, leaving 20 bases between the germline ends. Germline V gene sequence: CDR1 SGHAT, CDR2 FQNNGV. CDR3 bases: TGTGCCAGCAGCTTAGGTTTTAAGTACGGGACACCCAACACCGGGGAGCTGTTTTTT. Its protein is CASSLGFKYGTPNTGELFF.

This chain uses TRBV27 with TRBJ2-1; D is ambiguous. V was shortened by 0 bases and J by 7 bases, with 7 bases between the two germline ends. The CDR3 is made up of 13 amino acids. CDR1 is MNHEY and CDR2 is SMNVEV in the germline V gene (reference sequence). CDR3 protein: CASSLSRQNEQFF. CDR3 in DNA: TGTGCCAGCAGTTTATCGAGACAAAATGAGCAGTTCTTC.

The rearrangement uses TRBV29-1 and TRBJ1-4, with D uncertain. Trimming left V 3 bases short and J 13 bases short, with 15 bases between. Germline loops: CDR1 SQVTM, CDR2 ANQGSEA. The CDR3 spans 12 residues. The CDR3 reads CSVDEGGMRLFF. CDR3 DNA: TGCAGCGTTGATGAAGGCGGAATGAGACTGTTTTTT.

The V call is TRBV7-2, the J call TRBJ2-3; the match to TRBD2 covers 7 bases. The CDR3 totals 16 residues. V was clipped by 4 bases and J by 1 base; unmatched bases: 8. CDR1 SGHTA and CDR2 FQGNSA come from the germline V gene. The CDR3 nucleotides are TGTGCCAGCAGCTCTGGACTAGTGGGGGGCACAGATACGCAGTATTTT. Amino acids: CASSSGLVGGTDTQYF. Full variable domain (remainder filled in from reference TRBV7-2 and TRBJ2-3): GAGVSQSPSNKVTEKGKDVELRCDPISGHTALYWYRQSLGQGLEFLIYFQGNSAPDKSGLPSDRFSAERTGGSVSTLTIQRTQQEDSAVYLCASSSGLVGGTDTQYFGPGTRLTVL.

The V call is TRBV11-2, the J call TRBJ2-3; 15 bases map to TRBD2. The germline V gene has CDR1 SGHAT and CDR2 FQNNGV. With V trimmed by 5 bases and J by 4 bases, 10 bases remained unmatched. This CDR3 spans 18 amino acids. Here the CDR3 reads CASSTRGTSGGQADTQYF. CDR3 DNA: TGTGCCAGCAGCACCCGGGGGACTAGCGGGGGGCAAGCAGATACGCAGTATTTT.

The V and J genes are TRBV6-1 and TRBJ1-1; no clear D. The CDR3 has 14 residues. V was cut by 2 bases and J by 0 bases, with 7 bases left in between. In germline, CDR1 is MNHNS, CDR2 SASEGT. CDR3 amino acids: CASSELAMNTEAFF. As DNA, the CDR3 is TGTGCCAGCAGTGAACTAGCTATGAACACTGAAGCTTTCTTT.

V gene TRBV18 combines with J gene TRBJ1-4; D may be TRBD1 (6 bases). CDR1 is KGHSH, CDR2 LQKENI, per germline. CDR3 size: 13 residues. Trimming stripped 2 bases from V and 8 bases from J, with 9 bases between. Here the CDR3 reads CASSPGGGEKLFF. The CDR3 nucleotides are TGTGCCAGCTCACCAGGGGGCGGAGAAAAACTGTTTTTT.

This clone appeared a few times. The chain recombines TRBV19 with TRBJ1-1; the D gene is possibly TRBD1 (5 bases). Germline-derived CDR1 and CDR2 are LNHDA and SQIVND (reference sequence). This CDR3 region has 16 residues. V dropped 3 bases and J dropped 3 bases, with 17 bases sitting between them. CDR3 sequence: CASSMTGGVGDTEAFF. CDR3 coding DNA: TGTGCCAGTAGTATGACGGGGGGGGTCGGCGACACTGAAGCTTTCTTT. Full variable domain (remainder filled in from reference TRBV19 and TRBJ1-1): DGGITQSPKYLFRKEGQNVTLSCEQNLNHDAMYWYRQDPGQGLRLIYYSQIVNDFQKGDIAEGYSVSREKKESFPLTVTSAQKNPTAFYLCASSMTGGVGDTEAFFGQGTRLTVV.

The genes are TRBV27 and TRBJ1-1; 8 bases line up with TRBD1. The CDR3 runs 14 residues. V lost 4 bases to trimming and J lost 5 bases; unmatched junction nucleotides: 6. CDR1 is MNHEY, CDR2 SMNVEV, per germline (reference sequence). The CDR3 nucleotides are TGTGCCAGCAGTTGGACAGGGTATGGGACTGAAGCTTTCTTT. It yields the protein CASSWTGYGTEAFF.

V usage is TRBV2 and J usage is TRBJ2-7; a possible D gene is TRBD2 (6 bases). The ends were cut back, 4 bases at V and 2 bases at J, with 9 bases in the middle. Germline CDR1 SNHLY, CDR2 FYNNEI. The CDR3 runs to 13 residues. This CDR3 is CASSAGGTYEQYF. In DNA, the CDR3 is TGTGCCAGCAGTGCCGGGGGTACCTACGAGCAGTACTTC.

This sequence joins TRBV28 and TRBJ2-7, with D maybe TRBD1 (5 bases). V was clipped by 3 bases and J by 8 bases, with 14 bases between them. The CDR3 runs 13 residues. CDR1 and CDR2 (germline): MDHEN, SYDVKM. The CDR3 is CASSLNRMSKQYF. As DNA, the CDR3 is TGTGCCAGCAGTTTGAACAGGATGTCAAAGCAGTACTTC.

The chain employs TRBV18 and TRBJ2-7, with TRBD1 matching over 7 bases. This CDR3 is built from 20 residues. The J segment lost 3 bases and the V segment lost 0 bases, leaving 20 bases of the junction unmatched. Germline assignment: CDR1 KGHSH and CDR2 LQKENI. CDR3 sequence: CASSPPGPRDSSFPNYEQYF. DNA of the CDR3: TGTGCCAGCTCACCACCTGGCCCGAGGGACAGTTCCTTTCCTAACTACGAGCAGTACTTC.

The rearrangement links TRBV10-2 to TRBJ2-3, with 7 bases fitting TRBD2. CDR3 length equals 13 residues. Germline lookup yields CDR1 WSHSY and CDR2 SAAADI. V was pared by 4 bases and J by 8 bases, with 6 bases of the junction left unmatched. In DNA, the CDR3 is TGCGCCAGCAGTGTGGCGGGAGAGGGTACGCAGTATTTT. Translation: CASSVAGEGTQYF.

This clone was detected only once. The same CDR3 is also encoded by other DNA sequences in this sample. The chain joins TRBV4-3 to TRBJ1-2, with D unresolved. Germline assignment: CDR1 LGHNA and CDR2 YSLEER. The CDR3 contains 15 residues. V lost 0 bases and J 2 bases, leaving 10 bases between the germline ends. Here the CDR3 DNA reads TGCGCCAGCAGCCAAGATCCTTCGGGAAACTATGGCTACACCTTC. This codes for CASSQDPSGNYGYTF.

V gene TRBV25-1 combines with J gene TRBJ2-7; a possible D gene is TRBD2 (5 bases). From germline, CDR1 is MGHDK and CDR2 SYGVNS. V was shortened by 2 bases and J by 6 bases, with 5 bases between the two germline ends. This CDR3 has 11 amino acids. The CDR3 bases are TGTGCCAGCAGTGAAGGAGGCGAGCAGTACTTC. It is translated as CASSEGGEQYF.

The chain uses TRBV2 and TRBJ2-7; 10 nucleotides agree with TRBD1. Germline CDR1 is SNHLY and CDR2 is FYNNEI. Trimming removed 6 bases from V and 5 bases from J; junction bases left unmatched: 4. The CDR3 is 13 amino acids. CDR3 residues: CASRGQGRNEQYF. DNA of the CDR3: TGTGCCAGCAGGGGACAGGGGAGGAACGAGCAGTACTTC.

This chain connects TRBV5-6 to TRBJ1-3; D unclear. V lost 3 bases to trimming and J lost 6 bases, with 13 bases between them. The germline V gene encodes CDR1 SGHDT and CDR2 YYEEEE. CDR3 length: 14 amino acids. In DNA form, the CDR3 reads TGTGCCAGCAGCTACCCAGCACGGGAAAACACCATATATTTT. This translates into CASSYPARENTIYF.

This chain uses TRBV10-2 with TRBJ2-3; 12 bases are a match to TRBD2. Germline V gene data show CDR1 as WSHSY and CDR2 as SAAADI. Trimming cost V 6 bases and J 2 bases; bases outside gene matches: 3. This CDR3 contains 15 residues. CDR3 residues: CASSPSGGATDTQYF. The CDR3 nucleotides read TGCGCCAGCAGCCCTAGCGGGGGGGCCACAGATACGCAGTATTTT.

The chain has TRBV12-3 or TRBV12-4 and TRBJ2-5; tentative D call: TRBD1 (5 bases). There are 13 residues in the CDR3. The germline V and J ends were trimmed by 3 bases and 3 bases, with 8 bases remaining between them. The CDR3 DNA follows: TGTGCCAGCAGTTTCGCAGGGAAAGAGACCCAGTACTTC. Its translation is CASSFAGKETQYF.

The chain carries TRBV4-2 and TRBJ2-2, with unresolved D. V was clipped by 0 bases and J by 2 bases, with 7 bases between them. CDR3 length equals 15 residues. CDR1 and CDR2 (germline): LGHNA, YNFKEQ. The CDR3 bases are TGTGCCAGCAGCCAAGAGGGCTATAACACCGGGGAGCTGTTTTTT. This translates into CASSQEGYNTGELFF.

J is TRBJ2-5 and V is TRBV6-6; tentative D call: TRBD2 (5 bases). Trimming left V 2 bases short and J 2 bases short, with 12 bases between. The germline V gene encodes CDR1 MNHNY and CDR2 SVGAGI (reference sequence). The CDR3 runs to 15 residues. CDR3 coding DNA: TGTGCCAGCAGTTACATTCGGGGTAGACAAGAGACCCAGTACTTC. As protein: CASSYIRGRQETQYF.